This T cell receptor (beta chain) stems from a study of graft-versus-host responses after intestinal transplantation. About the study: Recipients had multivisceral, liver-intestinal, or isolated intestinal transplants. Induction using anti-thymocyte globulin, followed by tacrolimus and steroids for about 3 years, was given to all recipients. Study observations and caveats: GvH clones occurred in recipient marrow; some first appeared in ileum or blood.

Method: immunoSEQ multiplex PCR; TCRdb's copy keeps in-frame clones and lacks some. The sample lists some 62,000 clones, approximately 90% seen once, with 1.7% in the top ten. For this clone: Antigen: not known.

The sequences come from unstimulated CD8+ T cells sorted from spleen or lymph node cells, collected before transplant. The clonotype was recovered from a human donor who was the organ donor for an intestinal transplant.

The CDR3 DNA sequence: TGTGCCAGCAGCTCTTACGGTGTTAACACTGAAGCTTTCTTT. Translation: CASSSYGVNTEAFF. The rearrangement links TRBV7-8 to TRBJ1-1; no clear D gene. CDR3 length equals 14 residues. V dropped 4 bases and J dropped 2 bases, with 11 bases sitting between them. In germline, CDR1 is SGHVS, CDR2 FQNEAQ.